Listed here is a single T cell receptor beta chain. The antigen is not known. Time point defined: blood at routine non-recurrence follow-up after resection. The authors sequenced whole RNA from tumor, nontumor lung or frozen PBMC without sorting. These data come from a study of spatial heterogeneity in lung cancer. Study in general: Follow-up PBMC specimens underwent sequencing when available; their median timing was roughly 2 years after resection. Study-wide results and limits: At tumor resection, ubiquitous expanded TCRs were detected in blood more often than later.

Trimming stripped 6 bases from V and 1 base from J, with 13 bases between. CDR3 size: 15 residues. Germline CDR1 and CDR2: MNHEY and SVGEGT. TCRdb re-derived calls from the 5' RACE reads in MiXCR, one entry per CDR3 protein. The sample lists about 120,000 distinct CDR3 sequences, less than 14% occurring once. The source of this sequence is a female donor with early-stage non-small cell lung cancer. Sequences were derived from PBMCs, sampled at follow-up. The chain has TRBV6-2 or TRBV6-3 and TRBJ2-1; tentative D call: TRBD1 (7 bases). CDR3 bases: TGTGCCAGCAGCCCAGGGGGGACTTCCTACAATGAGCAGTTCTTC. It is translated as CASSPGGTSYNEQFF.